The 8 T cell receptor beta chains below come from one sample, sequenced in a study of T cell responses to AZD1222 COVID-19 vaccine. Assay used: immunoSEQ multiplex PCR; TCRdb lists only in-frame clones, some missing. The top ten hold roughly 0.49% of the sample, which has around 180,000 clones, 70% to 90% seen once. Sequencing was performed on peripheral blood, taken on day 0 of AZD1222 vaccination. The receptors shown here come from an adult in good health.

The V and J genes are TRBV14 and TRBJ1-5, with unresolved D. Germline lookup yields CDR1 SGHDN and CDR2 FVKESK. The V and J ends lost 3 bases and 6 bases respectively, with 9 bases between them. The CDR3 extends over 13 amino acids. The CDR3 nucleotides read TGTGCCAGCAGCCAGTCGGTCACTCAGCCCCAGCATTTT. Its translation: CASSQSVTQPQHF.

The chain links TRBV10-3 to TRBJ1-4, with TRBD1 matching 7 bases. The V segment lost 6 bases and the J segment 4 bases; nucleotides outside the gene matches: 5. Germline V gene lookup returns CDR1 ENHRY and CDR2 SYGVKD. CDR3 length equals 14 residues. CDR3 in amino acids: CAISQTGFNEKLFF. In DNA, the CDR3 is TGTGCCATCAGCCAGACAGGGTTTAATGAAAAACTGTTTTTT.

This chain joins TRBV5-4 and TRBJ2-1; D is ambiguous. V lost 5 bases and J lost 0, with 15 bases in between. CDR1 is SGHNT and CDR2 is YYREEE in the germline V gene (reference sequence). The CDR3 runs to 16 residues. For the CDR3, the DNA is TGTGCCAGCAGTCGCTCGTACTCGAGCTCCTACAATGAGCAGTTCTTC. Translating gives CASSRSYSSSYNEQFF.

The chain joins TRBV9 to TRBJ2-2; the match to TRBD2 covers 7 bases. The CDR3 runs 15 residues. Germline V CDR1 and CDR2: SGDLS, YYNGEE. The junction had 2 bases not matched to a gene; V was cut back by 0 bases and J by 3 bases. For the CDR3, the DNA is TGTGCCAGCAGCGTAGGTCGGGGGGACACCGGGGAGCTGTTTTTT. Amino acids: CASSVGRGDTGELFF.

This clone has just a few counts. The V gene is TRBV5-1, the J gene TRBJ1-4, with D maybe TRBD1 (5 bases). V was clipped by 4 bases and J by 5 bases, with 15 bases between them. In germline, CDR1 is SGHRS, CDR2 YFSETQ. The CDR3 spans 15 residues. CDR3 loop: CASSRTAGSNEKLFF. As DNA, the CDR3 is TGCGCCAGCAGCCGGACGGCAGGGTCCAATGAAAAACTGTTTTTT.

This chain links TRBV5-4 with TRBJ2-3; no clear D gene. The CDR3 covers 11 residues. The germline gives CDR1 SGHNT, CDR2 YYREEE (reference sequence). V shed 3 bases and J shed 5 bases, with 4 bases lying between them. CDR3 nucleotides: TGTGCCAGCAGCTCGAGAGATACGCAGTATTTT. Translation gives CASSSRDTQYF.

The chain has TRBV7-3 and TRBJ1-2; D possibly corresponds to TRBD1 (5 bases). The germline V gene encodes CDR1 SGHTA and CDR2 FQGTGA. The CDR3 consists of 14 residues. V dropped 3 bases and J dropped 8 bases, with 16 bases sitting between them. For the CDR3, the DNA is TGTGCCAGCAGCTTCACCCCAGACGGGGACGGCTACACCTTC. It specifies CASSFTPDGDGYTF.

The rearrangement uses TRBV7-9 and TRBJ2-1; maybe TRBD2 (5 bases). The CDR3 runs 15 residues. V lost 1 base, J lost 5 bases, and 12 bases lay in between. Germline V gene lookup returns CDR1 SEHNR and CDR2 FQNEAQ (reference sequence). The CDR3 here is CASSLGIGIDNEQFF. The CDR3 DNA reads TGTGCCAGCAGCTTAGGGATCGGGATCGACAATGAGCAGTTCTTC.